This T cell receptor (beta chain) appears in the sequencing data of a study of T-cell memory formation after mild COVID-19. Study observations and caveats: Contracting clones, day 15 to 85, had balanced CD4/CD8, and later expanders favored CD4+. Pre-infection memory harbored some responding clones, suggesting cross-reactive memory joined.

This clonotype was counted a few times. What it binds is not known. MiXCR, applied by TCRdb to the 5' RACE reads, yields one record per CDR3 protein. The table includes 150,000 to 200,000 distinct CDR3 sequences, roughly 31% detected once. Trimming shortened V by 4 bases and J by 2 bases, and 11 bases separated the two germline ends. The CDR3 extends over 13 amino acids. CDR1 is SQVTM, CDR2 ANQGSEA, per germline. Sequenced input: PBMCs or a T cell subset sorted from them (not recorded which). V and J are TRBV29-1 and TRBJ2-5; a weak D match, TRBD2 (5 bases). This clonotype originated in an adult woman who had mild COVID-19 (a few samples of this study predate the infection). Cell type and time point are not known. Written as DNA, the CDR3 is TGCAGCGTTGTACCTAGCTTGCAAGAGACCCAGTACTTC. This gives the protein CSVVPSLQETQYF.